The rows below give T cell receptor beta chains drawn from one sample of a study of vaccination and CD4 T cells after COVID-19. TCRdb re-derived calls from the PCR reads in MiXCR, one entry per CDR3 protein. The sample lists about 18,000 distinct CDR3 sequences; more than 50% were seen once. No cognate antigen is known for these TCRs. Sequences were obtained from CD4+ T cells from blood, cultured in vitro. These receptors originate from a human donor who had recovered from COVID-19. Both conserved end residues are part of each CDR3. The D gene is left open where the match is weak. Clone size, where shown, is once, few, many, or a class for clones that have expanded.

d_call j_call v_call clone_size cdr3_length cdr3_nt cdr3_aa
- TRBJ2-7 TRBV30 - 12 TGTGCGACAGGCCGGTCATCCTACGAGCAGTACTTC CATGRSSYEQYF
- TRBJ1-2 TRBV19 - 13 TGTGCCAGTTACTATAGGGCAGGGAATGGCTACACCTTC CASYYRAGNGYTF
TRBD2 TRBJ2-2 TRBV2 - 15 TGTGCCAGCAGTATAAGCGGGACGTACACCGGGGAGCTGTTTTTT CASSISGTYTGELFF
- TRBJ2-3 TRBV30 - 13 TGTGCCTGGAGTTTACAGGGAGGGGATACGCAGTATTTT CAWSLQGGDTQYF
TRBD1 TRBJ1-6 TRBV7-2 - 16 TGTGCCAGCAGCACAGCCGGGACAGCCCCTAGTTCACCCCTCCACTTT CASSTAGTAPSSPLHF
- TRBJ1-1 TRBV19 - 13 TGTGCCAGTAGTATAGGGCAAAGCGCTGAAGCTTTCTTT CASSIGQSAEAFF
- TRBJ2-7 TRBV3-1 - 14 TGTGCCAGCAGCCAAGACAGGTTGGCCTACGAGCAGTACTTC CASSQDRLAYEQYF
TRBD1 TRBJ1-6 TRBV18 - 15 TGTGCCAGCTCATCCGACAGGGGGCACAATTCACCCCTCCACTTT CASSSDRGHNSPLHF
- TRBJ2-2 TRBV20-1 - 14 TGCAGTGCTAGAGATATGGGGAACACCGGGGAGCTGTTTTTT CSARDMGNTGELFF
- TRBJ2-3 TRBV7-9 - 15 TGTGCCAGCAGCCCCCCCCGTGGGGGCACAGATACGCAGTATTTT CASSPPRGGTDTQYF
- TRBJ1-5 TRBV15 - 16 TGTGCCACCAGCAGACCTTTCTGGGGTGGCAATCAGCCCCAGCATTTT CATSRPFWGGNQPQHF
- TRBJ1-1 TRBV20-1 few 12 TGCAGTGTTACAGACAGAAACACTGAAGCTTTCTTT CSVTDRNTEAFF
- TRBJ1-2 TRBV20-1 - 16 TGCAGTGCTAGTCAGGGATCAACGTTACTTAACTATGGCTACACCTTC CSASQGSTLLNYGYTF
- TRBJ2-7 TRBV5-1 - 14 TGCGCCAGCAGCTTGGAACAGGGGACTGGCGAGCAGTACTTC CASSLEQGTGEQYF
- TRBJ1-2 TRBV28 - 14 TGTGCCAGCAGTTTGGGCGGACAGTCCTATGGCTACACCTTC CASSLGGQSYGYTF
- TRBJ2-7 TRBV14 - 16 TGTGCCAGCAGCCGCCTAGGCTGGGCGGGATCCTACGAGCAGTACTTC CASSRLGWAGSYEQYF
- TRBJ2-4 TRBV19 - 17 TGTGCCAGTAGTAACCAGGGGTCCTACCTAGCCAAAAACATTCAGTACTTC CASSNQGSYLAKNIQYF
- TRBJ1-1 TRBV28 - 15 TGTGCCAGCAGTTCCTCAGGGGTTGGGGAACAGTCGGCTTTCTTT CASSSSGVGEQSAFF
- TRBJ1-6 TRBV27 - 13 TGTGCCAGCAGTCAGAGGGTTAGTTCACCCCTCCACTTT CASSQRVSSPLHF
TRBD2 TRBJ2-1 TRBV24-1 - 18 TGTGCCACCAGTGACCCCGTCGGGACGGGAGGGGATCCAAATGAGCAGTTCTTC CATSDPVGTGGDPNEQFF
- TRBJ1-2 TRBV19 - 16 TGTGCCAGTAACTGGGGACAAAGGGGATCGGTGGATGGCTACACCTTC CASNWGQRGSVDGYTF
TRBD2 TRBJ2-1 TRBV7-3 - 13 TGTGCCAGCAAGGCTAGCGGGAATAATGAGCAGTTCTTC CASKASGNNEQFF